The clone carrying this T cell receptor beta chain appeared a few times. The CDR3 contains 15 residues. The V and J ends lost 3 bases and 7 bases, in that order; junction bases with no gene match: 6. Per germline, CDR1 SGDLS and CDR2 YYNGEE. These data originate in a study of T cells after yellow fever vaccination. TCRdb reanalysed the 5' RACE reads using MiXCR and keeps one entry per CDR3 protein. The sample has roughly 30,000 distinct CDR3 sequences, roughly 6% seen once. The sequence came from a man aged 30-40 years who received the YFV17D yellow fever vaccine. The rearrangement uses TRBV9 and TRBJ2-1; 11 nucleotides agree with TRBD1. The specimen was PBMCs, either bulk or a sorted T-cell subset (CD4+, CD8+, memory, or dextramer-sorted; not recorded which), collected on the day of the yellow fever booster vaccination. The chain's CDR3 is CASSADRGRRNEQFF. For the CDR3, the DNA is TGTGCCAGCAGCGCGGACAGGGGGCGTAGGAATGAGCAGTTCTTC.